One sample yielded the 30 T cell receptor beta chains listed below, sequenced in a study of Tregs in tolerant kidney transplant recipients (dated by TCRdb to the late 2010s). This sample's time point label indicates: blood sample drawn before combined kidney and bone marrow transplant. Library preparation was by the immunoSEQ multiplex PCR assay. Not all clones reach the TCRdb copy of this immuneACCESS table, which keeps in-frame sequences only. Checked studies attribute under half of the gap to unresolved V genes and leave the rest unexplained. Within this sample are some 64,000 clones, with roughly 98% of them counted one time only. The biggest ten clones account for 0.3% to 0.4% of the sample. The sample consisted of Tregs from blood, taken before the transplant. The receptors stem from a human donor who received a combined kidney and bone marrow transplant.

This rearrangement joins TRBV5-1 to TRBJ2-5, with D perhaps matching TRBD1 (5 bases). The CDR3 runs 14 residues. The germline V gene encodes CDR1 SGHRS and CDR2 YFSETQ. Trimming pared 2 bases from V and 5 bases from J, leaving 13 bases between. The CDR3, as DNA: TGCGCCAGCAGCTTTGACAGTCCTGGGGAGACCCAGTACTTC. Its protein is CASSFDSPGETQYF.

The count of this clone is one. This sequence joins TRBV7-2 and TRBJ2-5; 14 bases map to TRBD2. The CDR3 is 16 residues long. The J segment lost 5 bases and the V segment lost 2 bases, leaving 4 bases of the junction unmatched. Germline CDR1 is SGHTA and CDR2 is FQGNSA. This CDR3 is CASSLRLAGGEETQYF. DNA of the CDR3: TGTGCCAGCAGCTTAAGACTAGCGGGAGGGGAGGAGACCCAGTACTTC.

The chain recombines TRBV6-6 with TRBJ2-4, with TRBD2 matching 9 bases. The CDR3 runs 15 residues. Per the germline V gene, CDR1 is MNHNY and CDR2 is SVGAGI (reference sequence). The V gene end was trimmed by 7 bases and the J gene end by 9 bases; junction bases not matched to a gene: 13. This CDR3 reads CASTKVAGEFGIQYF. The CDR3 bases are TGTGCCAGCACAAAGGTAGCGGGAGAGTTTGGCATTCAGTACTTC.

This chain links TRBV5-1 with TRBJ2-7; a possible D gene is TRBD1 (6 bases). Trimming took 4 bases from V and 6 from J, leaving 17 bases between them. The germline V gene encodes CDR1 SGHRS and CDR2 YFSETQ. The CDR3 contains 14 residues. The CDR3 here is CASSLLQGSSEQYF. The CDR3 DNA reads TGCGCCAGCAGCCTCTTACAGGGATCCAGCGAGCAGTACTTC. Full variable domain (outside the CDR3, taken from reference TRBV5-1 and TRBJ2-7): KAGVTQTPRYLIKTRGQQVTLSCSPISGHRSVSWYQQTPGQGLQFLFEYFSETQRNKGNFPGRFSGRQFSNSRSEMNVSTLELGDSALYLCASSLLQGSSEQYFGPGTRLTVT.

The rearrangement uses TRBV6-1 and TRBJ2-5; D uncertain. V lost 8 bases, J lost 4 bases, and 11 bases lay in between. In germline, CDR1 is MNHNS, CDR2 SASEGT. The CDR3 totals 12 residues. The CDR3 nucleotides are TGTGCCAGCCTGGCCCGAGGAGAGACCCAGTACTTC. It codes for CASLARGETQYF.

This chain uses TRBV4-3 with TRBJ1-1; the match to TRBD1 covers 8 bases. The CDR3 totals 13 residues. CDR1 is LGHNA, CDR2 YSLEER, per germline. Trimming took 3 bases from V and 6 from J; bases not matched to a gene: 3. CDR3 loop: CASSQVQGAEAFF. The CDR3 DNA follows: TGCGCCAGCAGCCAGGTACAGGGGGCTGAAGCTTTCTTT.

This clone was seen once. The rearrangement uses TRBV7-8 and TRBJ2-5, with a possible D match to TRBD1 (6 bases). Per the germline V gene, CDR1 is SGHVS and CDR2 is FQNEAQ. The CDR3 extends over 16 amino acids. The germline V and J ends were trimmed by 2 bases and 8 bases, with 21 bases remaining between them. The CDR3 here is CASSLFSRGSGQTQYF. The CDR3, as DNA: TGTGCCAGCAGCTTATTCAGTAGGGGGTCAGGACAAACCCAGTACTTC.

This chain joins TRBV28 and TRBJ1-2, with 8 bases lining up with TRBD1. V shed 2 bases and J 6 bases; nucleotides not matched to a gene: 8. CDR3 length equals 15 residues. Germline loops: CDR1 MDHEN, CDR2 SYDVKM. The CDR3 sequence: CASSLVARQGNGYTF. The CDR3 nucleotides are TGTGCCAGCAGTTTAGTAGCCCGACAGGGGAATGGCTACACCTTC.

This sequence joins TRBV7-9 and TRBJ1-5, with 8 bases identical to TRBD1. V lost 1 base, J lost 4 bases, and 9 bases stayed unmatched. Germline V gene sequence: CDR1 SEHNR, CDR2 FQNEAQ (reference sequence). This CDR3 region has 17 residues. The CDR3 is CASSLVSGTGQNQPQHF. The CDR3 DNA sequence: TGTGCCAGCAGCTTAGTTTCCGGGACAGGACAAAATCAGCCCCAGCATTTT.

The V call is TRBV6-5, the J call TRBJ2-2; the D gene is possibly TRBD1 (5 bases). CDR3 size: 14 residues. In germline, CDR1 is MNHEY, CDR2 SVGAGI. V was pared by 4 bases and J by 5 bases, with 11 bases between. CDR3 bases: TGTGCCAGCAGTTCTACTCAGGGTACCGGGGAGCTGTTTTTT. Protein sequence: CASSSTQGTGELFF.

This chain connects TRBV19 to TRBJ1-2, with TRBD1 matching over 7 bases. V was clipped by 5 bases and J by 2 bases; unmatched bases: 8. The germline V gene encodes CDR1 LNHDA and CDR2 SQIVND (reference sequence). The CDR3 contains 15 residues. The CDR3 sequence is CASSPRTGANYGYTF. The CDR3 nucleotides are TGTGCCAGTAGTCCCAGGACAGGTGCAAACTATGGCTACACCTTC.

The genes are TRBV7-6 and TRBJ2-7, with D uncertain. This CDR3 has 13 amino acids. V lost 2 bases, J lost 3 bases, and 8 bases lay in between. Germline assignment: CDR1 SGHVS and CDR2 FNYEAQ. The CDR3 DNA follows: TGTGCCAGCAGCTTAAGATTCGGCTACGAGCAGTACTTC. Its translation: CASSLRFGYEQYF.

V is TRBV2 and J is TRBJ2-2; 9 nucleotides line up with TRBD2. The CDR3 is 15 residues long. Trimming at V came to 4 bases and at J to 7 bases, leaving 7 bases not matched to a gene. Germline V lookup: CDR1 SNHLY, CDR2 FYNNEI. Here the CDR3 reads CASSGSSGTFGELFF. The CDR3 region has the DNA TGTGCCAGCAGTGGTTCTAGCGGGACGTTCGGGGAGCTGTTTTTT.

The count of this clone is one. The junction does not match germline at one end; this may be a read error. The J gene is TRBJ1-2, the V gene TRBV15; D is perhaps TRBD1 (5 bases). CDR1 is LNHNV and CDR2 is YYDKDF in the germline V gene (reference sequence). The CDR3 has 13 amino acids. CDR3 region: CATSRWGDNGYTF. The CDR3 region has the DNA TGTGCCACAAGCAGATGGGGGGATAATGGCTACACCTTC.

The sample holds one count of this clone. The J gene is TRBJ1-2, the V gene TRBV4-1; tentatively, D is TRBD1 (6 bases). Germline V gene lookup returns CDR1 MGHRA and CDR2 YSYEKL. The CDR3 is 16 residues long. V was trimmed by 0 bases and J by 4 bases, leaving 15 bases between them. Here the CDR3 DNA reads TGCGCCAGCAGCCAAGAGGGGGGGGCGCGGGTCTATGGCTACACCTTC. Its translation: CASSQEGGARVYGYTF.

V and J are TRBV5-1 and TRBJ1-1; 8 nucleotides line up with TRBD1. The CDR3 is made up of 14 amino acids. Looked up from germline, CDR1 is SGHRS and CDR2 is YFSETQ. V dropped 6 bases and J dropped 6; count of bases not matched to a gene: 10. The DNA of the CDR3 is TGCGCCAGCACCGGAGACAGGGGCGATTCTGAAGCTTTCTTT. This codes for CASTGDRGDSEAFF.

This chain joins TRBV5-4 and TRBJ2-3; the D gene is possibly TRBD1 (5 bases). The CDR3 contains 14 residues. The germline CDR1 and CDR2 sequences are SGHNT and YYREEE (reference sequence). V dropped 2 bases and J dropped 6 bases, with 13 bases sitting between them. The CDR3 DNA sequence: TGTGCCAGCAGCTTTCTTGGGGCTGGTGATACGCAGTATTTT. Translated, it gives CASSFLGAGDTQYF.

This chain joins TRBV18 and TRBJ2-1; 8 bases line up with TRBD2. V dropped 0 bases and J dropped 2; count of bases not matched to a gene: 3. CDR1 is KGHSH and CDR2 is LQKENI in the germline V gene. This CDR3 is 16 amino acids long. The CDR3 DNA reads TGTGCCAGCTCACCACCCACTAGCGGACCCTACAATGAGCAGTTCTTC. It codes for CASSPPTSGPYNEQFF. The full variable domain, completed using reference TRBV18 and TRBJ2-1, is NAGVMQNPRHLVRRRGQEARLRCSPMKGHSHVYWYRQLPEEGLKFMVYLQKENIIDESGMPKERFSAEFPKEGPSILRIQQVVRGDSAAYFCASSPPTSGPYNEQFFGPGTRLTVL.

The V and J genes are TRBV27 and TRBJ2-1; a weak D match, TRBD2 (5 bases). Germline CDR1 reads MNHEY; CDR2 reads SMNVEV (reference sequence). V lost 6 bases, J lost 7 bases, and 22 bases lay in between. CDR3 length equals 16 residues. In DNA form, the CDR3 reads TGTGCCAGCAGCCTCTCTCCGGGAACCACCGTGAATGAGCAGTTCTTC. This gives the protein CASSLSPGTTVNEQFF.

V usage is TRBV27 and J usage is TRBJ2-7; 8 bases are shared with TRBD1. The CDR3 consists of 13 residues. V lost 5 bases, J lost 3 bases, and 3 bases stayed unmatched. CDR1 and CDR2 (germline): MNHEY, SMNVEV (reference sequence). In DNA, the CDR3 is TGTGCCAGCAGTAGACAGGGGTACTACGAGCAGTACTTC. Residues: CASSRQGYYEQYF.

V is TRBV2 and J is TRBJ2-7; 13 positions match TRBD2. This CDR3 is built from 17 residues. V lost 2 bases, J lost 4 bases, and 8 bases stayed unmatched. The V gene's germline CDR1 is SNHLY and CDR2 FYNNEI. The CDR3 protein is CASSETRTSGGAYEQYF. The CDR3 nucleotides are TGTGCCAGCAGTGAAACCAGGACTAGCGGGGGTGCATACGAGCAGTACTTC. Looking up the rest from reference TRBV2 and TRBJ2-7 gives the full variable domain: EPEVTQTPSHQVTQMGQEVILRCVPISNHLYFYWYRQILGQKVEFLVSFYNNEISEKSEIFDDQFSVERPDGSNFTLKIRSTKLEDSAMYFCASSETRTSGGAYEQYFGPGTRLTVT.

This chain connects TRBV4-1 to TRBJ1-5; perhaps TRBD1 as D (6 bases). Trimming stripped 0 bases from V and 9 bases from J, with 18 bases between. The V gene's germline CDR1 is MGHRA and CDR2 YSYEKL. This CDR3 is 16 amino acids long. The CDR3 sequence: CASSQDESRGPWPQHF. The CDR3 nucleotides read TGCGCCAGCAGCCAAGATGAGTCCAGGGGACCATGGCCCCAGCATTTT.

The sample holds one count of this clone. The CDR3 reads CASSLQGTSGYTF. The CDR3 DNA reads as TGTGCCAGCAGCTTACAGGGTACTTCTGGCTACACCTTC. The rearrangement links TRBV5-4 to TRBJ1-2; possibly TRBD1 for D (6 bases). This CDR3 has 13 amino acids. V lost 2 bases, J lost 7 bases, and 12 bases lay in between. Germline-derived CDR1 and CDR2 are SGHNT and YYREEE (reference sequence).

The chain uses TRBV20-1 and TRBJ2-3; no definite D call. Between the trimmed V and J ends, which lost 6 bases and 3 bases, there was a span of 7 bases. In germline, CDR1 is DFQATT, CDR2 SNEGSKA (reference sequence). This CDR3 comprises 11 residues. As DNA, the CDR3 is TGCAGTGCCCCCCAAACAGATACGCAGTATTTT. Its translation is CSAPQTDTQYF.

This clone was observed a single time. This chain joins TRBV5-1 and TRBJ2-3; 8 bases match TRBD2. V dropped 4 bases and J dropped 5; count of bases not matched to a gene: 12. The CDR3 has 16 amino acids. CDR1 and CDR2 (germline): SGHRS, YFSETQ. The CDR3 DNA follows: TGCGCCAGCAGCCAAATGCTGGGGCGGGGGGTAGATACGCAGTATTTT. Translation gives CASSQMLGRGVDTQYF. The full variable domain, its missing parts supplied by reference TRBV5-1 and TRBJ2-3, is KAGVTQTPRYLIKTRGQQVTLSCSPISGHRSVSWYQQTPGQGLQFLFEYFSETQRNKGNFPGRFSGRQFSNSRSEMNVSTLELGDSALYLCASSQMLGRGVDTQYFGPGTRLTVL.

The chain joins TRBV29-1 to TRBJ2-2; TRBD2 matches at 11 bases. Germline V gene lookup returns CDR1 SQVTM and CDR2 ANQGSEA. The CDR3 is made up of 14 amino acids. V was clipped by 6 bases and J by 5 bases; unmatched bases: 5. The CDR3 DNA is TGCAGCGTAAAACTAGCGGGAGTTACCGGGGAGCTGTTTTTT. It yields the protein CSVKLAGVTGELFF.

The chain is built from TRBV7-2 and TRBJ1-1; D gene uncertain. CDR1 is SGHTA and CDR2 is FQGNSA in the germline V gene. The CDR3 runs to 16 residues. V was cut by 1 base and J by 3 bases, with 15 bases left in between. The CDR3 sequence is CASSLGVGSFYTEAFF. The CDR3 DNA reads as TGTGCCAGCAGCTTAGGTGTTGGGAGCTTCTACACTGAAGCTTTCTTT.

The chain joins TRBV6-5 to TRBJ2-2, with no clear D. With 0 bases removed from V and 3 bases from J, the gap between germline ends came to 8 bases. There are 15 residues in the CDR3. Germline V gene lookup returns CDR1 MNHEY and CDR2 SVGAGI. CDR3 region: CASSYSSTYTGELFF. The CDR3 coding sequence is TGTGCCAGCAGTTACTCTTCTACTTACACCGGGGAGCTGTTTTTT.

This CDR3 reads CASSSIRAYNSPLHF. In nucleotides, the CDR3 is TGTGCCAGCAGTTCCATCAGGGCCTATAATTCACCCCTCCACTTT. The chain combines TRBV27 with TRBJ1-6, with D possibly matching TRBD1 (5 bases). The CDR3 is made up of 15 amino acids. Per the germline V gene, CDR1 is MNHEY and CDR2 is SMNVEV (reference sequence). Trimming cost V 4 bases and J 2 bases, with 9 bases left between them.

This clone was observed once. V is TRBV19 and J is TRBJ2-7; 9 positions agree with TRBD1. The J segment lost 6 bases and the V segment lost 6 bases, leaving 12 bases of the junction unmatched. Per germline, CDR1 LNHDA and CDR2 SQIVND (reference sequence). The CDR3 loop spans 15 amino acids. CDR3 in amino acids: CASSRDRGTRGEQYF. In nucleotides, the CDR3 is TGTGCCAGTAGCCGCGACAGGGGGACTCGGGGCGAGCAGTACTTC. The entire variable domain, with the rest obtained from reference TRBV19 and TRBJ2-7, is as follows: DGGITQSPKYLFRKEGQNVTLSCEQNLNHDAMYWYRQDPGQGLRLIYYSQIVNDFQKGDIAEGYSVSREKKESFPLTVTSAQKNPTAFYLCASSRDRGTRGEQYFGPGTRLTVT.